The text below deals with one TCR beta chain. Its antigen is unidentified. The data stem from a study of OX40 agonist ivuxolimab in advanced cancers. Background on the study: The mean age was about 61 years, ranging from 23 to 79, with roughly four fifths of participants male.

Libraries were prepared by immunoSEQ multiplex PCR; TCRdb keeps only in-frame clonotypes and omits some of them. The sample shows about 38,000 clones, roughly four fifths of them seen only once. V was pared by 1 base and J by 5 bases, with 13 bases between. This CDR3 has 15 amino acids. Germline CDR1 is SGHRS and CDR2 is YFSETQ. Findings and limits, study-wide: Antigen targets of the expanded peripheral T cells went undetermined. Those patients achieving a partial response at 0.1-3.0 mg/kg showed among the lowest clonal expansion.

The material sequenced was CD4+ or CD8+ T cells sorted from blood, taken in a trial of the OX40 agonist ivuxolimab. The chain links TRBV5-1 to TRBJ2-1; D not certain. This TCR was sampled from an adult with an advanced solid tumor such as melanoma, head and neck, liver or kidney cancer. The CDR3 spells CASSLFPGGHNEQFF. The CDR3 region has the DNA TGCGCCAGCAGCTTGTTCCCAGGCGGCCACAATGAGCAGTTCTTC.